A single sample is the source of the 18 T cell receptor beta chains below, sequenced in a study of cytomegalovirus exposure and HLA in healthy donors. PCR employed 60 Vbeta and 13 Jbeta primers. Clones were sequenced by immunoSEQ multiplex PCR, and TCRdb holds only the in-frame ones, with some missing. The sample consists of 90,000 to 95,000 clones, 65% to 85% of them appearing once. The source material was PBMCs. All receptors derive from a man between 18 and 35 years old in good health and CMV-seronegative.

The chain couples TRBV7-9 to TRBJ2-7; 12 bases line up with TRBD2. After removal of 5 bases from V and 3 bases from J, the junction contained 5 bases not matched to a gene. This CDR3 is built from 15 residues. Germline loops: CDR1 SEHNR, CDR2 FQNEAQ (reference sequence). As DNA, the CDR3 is TGTGCCAGCAGCCCTCTGACTAGCGGGGGCTACGAGCAGTACTTC. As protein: CASSPLTSGGYEQYF.

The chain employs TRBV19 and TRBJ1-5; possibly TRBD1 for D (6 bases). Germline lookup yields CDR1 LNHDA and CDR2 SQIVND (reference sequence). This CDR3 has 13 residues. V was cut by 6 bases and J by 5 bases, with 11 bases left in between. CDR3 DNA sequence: TGTGCCAGTAGGGCAGGGGAGCATCAGCCCCAGCATTTT. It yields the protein CASRAGEHQPQHF.

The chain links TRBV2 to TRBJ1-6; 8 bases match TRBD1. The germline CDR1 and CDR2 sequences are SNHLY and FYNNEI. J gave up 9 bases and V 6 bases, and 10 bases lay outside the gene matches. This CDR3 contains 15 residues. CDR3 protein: CASSLTGERGSPLHF. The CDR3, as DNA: TGTGCCAGCAGCCTGACAGGGGAACGGGGTTCACCCCTCCACTTT.

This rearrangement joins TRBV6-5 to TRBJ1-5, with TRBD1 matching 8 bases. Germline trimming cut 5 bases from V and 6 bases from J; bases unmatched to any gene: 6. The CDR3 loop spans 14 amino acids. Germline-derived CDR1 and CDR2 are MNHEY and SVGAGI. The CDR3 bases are TGTGCCAGCAGTCTATCGACAGGGGTTCAGCCCCAGCATTTT. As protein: CASSLSTGVQPQHF.

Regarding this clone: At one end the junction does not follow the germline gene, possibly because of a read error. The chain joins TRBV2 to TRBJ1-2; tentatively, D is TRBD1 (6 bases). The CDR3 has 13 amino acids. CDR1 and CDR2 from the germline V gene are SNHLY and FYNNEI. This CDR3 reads CASRGEGHYGYAF. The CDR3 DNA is TGTGCCAGCAGGGGGGAGGGACACTATGGCTACGCCTTC.

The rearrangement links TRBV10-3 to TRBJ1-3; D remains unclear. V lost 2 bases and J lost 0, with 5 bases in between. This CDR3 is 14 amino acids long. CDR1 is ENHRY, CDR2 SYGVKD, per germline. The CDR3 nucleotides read TGTGCCATCAGTGAGATCGGCTCTGGAAACACCATATATTTT. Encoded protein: CAISEIGSGNTIYF.

The CDR3 sequence: CASSLEGASPNTGELFF. CDR3 DNA sequence: TGTGCCAGCAGCTTAGAGGGGGCCTCCCCGAACACCGGGGAGCTGTTTTTT. This chain links TRBV13 with TRBJ2-2; 7 bases are a match to TRBD1. J was trimmed by 0 bases and V by 1 base; bases with no gene match: 5. Germline V CDR1 and CDR2: PRHDT, FYEKMQ (reference sequence). CDR3 size: 17 residues. The whole variable domain, filled in from reference TRBV13 and TRBJ2-2, reads AAGVIQSPRHLIKEKRETATLKCYPIPRHDTVYWYQQGPGQDPQFLISFYEKMQSDKGSIPDRFSAQQFSDYHSELNMSSLELGDSALYFCASSLEGASPNTGELFFGEGSRLTVL.

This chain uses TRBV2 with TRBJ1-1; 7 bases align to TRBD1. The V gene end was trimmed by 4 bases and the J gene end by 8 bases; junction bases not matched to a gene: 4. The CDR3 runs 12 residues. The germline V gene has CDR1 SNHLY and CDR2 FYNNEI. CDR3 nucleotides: TGTGCCAGCAGTGGTTGGGACAGAGAAGCTTTCTTT. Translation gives CASSGWDREAFF.

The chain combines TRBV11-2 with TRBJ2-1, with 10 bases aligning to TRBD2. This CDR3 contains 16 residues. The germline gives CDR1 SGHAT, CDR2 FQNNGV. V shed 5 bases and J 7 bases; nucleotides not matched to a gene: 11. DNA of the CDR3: TGTGCCAGCAGCCCCCGTGGGAGCGGGGGGGGGAATGAGCAGTTCTTC. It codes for CASSPRGSGGGNEQFF.

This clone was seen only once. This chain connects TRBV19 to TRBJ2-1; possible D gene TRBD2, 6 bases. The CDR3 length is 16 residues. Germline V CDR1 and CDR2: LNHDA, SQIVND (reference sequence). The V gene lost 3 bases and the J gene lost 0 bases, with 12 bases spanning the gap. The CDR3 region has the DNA TGTGCCAGTAGTATTGTGGGACTGAGCTCCTACAATGAGCAGTTCTTC. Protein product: CASSIVGLSSYNEQFF.

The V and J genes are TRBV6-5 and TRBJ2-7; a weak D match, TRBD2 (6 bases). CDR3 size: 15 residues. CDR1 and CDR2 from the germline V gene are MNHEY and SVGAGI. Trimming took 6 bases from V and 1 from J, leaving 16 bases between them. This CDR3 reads CASRFTRGSSYEQYF. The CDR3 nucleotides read TGTGCCAGCAGATTCACGCGGGGTTCTTCCTACGAGCAGTACTTC.

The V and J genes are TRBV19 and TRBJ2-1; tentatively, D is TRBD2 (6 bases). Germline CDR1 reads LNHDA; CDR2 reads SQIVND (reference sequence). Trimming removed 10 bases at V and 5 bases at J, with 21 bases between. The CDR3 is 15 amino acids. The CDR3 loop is CATIAAEGNHNEQFF. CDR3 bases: TGTGCCACAATCGCGGCGGAGGGGAATCACAATGAGCAGTTCTTC.

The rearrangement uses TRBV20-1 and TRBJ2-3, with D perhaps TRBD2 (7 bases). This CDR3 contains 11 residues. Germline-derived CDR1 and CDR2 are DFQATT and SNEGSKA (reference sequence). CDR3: CGGGGTDTQYF. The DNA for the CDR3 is TGCGGGGGGGGCGGCACAGATACGCAGTATTTT.

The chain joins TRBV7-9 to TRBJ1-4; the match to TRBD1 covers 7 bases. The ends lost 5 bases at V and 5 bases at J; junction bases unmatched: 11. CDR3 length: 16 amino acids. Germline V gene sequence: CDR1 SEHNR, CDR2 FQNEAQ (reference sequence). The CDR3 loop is CASSTRRDRPNEKLFF. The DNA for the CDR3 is TGTGCCAGCAGCACGCGCCGGGACAGACCAAATGAAAAACTGTTTTTT.

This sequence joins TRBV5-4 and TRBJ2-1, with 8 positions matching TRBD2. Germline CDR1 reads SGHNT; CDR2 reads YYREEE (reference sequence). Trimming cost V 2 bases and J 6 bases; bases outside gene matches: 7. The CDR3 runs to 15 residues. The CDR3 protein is CASSFAGGRANEQFF. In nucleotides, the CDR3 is TGTGCCAGCAGCTTTGCGGGGGGCCGAGCCAATGAGCAGTTCTTC.

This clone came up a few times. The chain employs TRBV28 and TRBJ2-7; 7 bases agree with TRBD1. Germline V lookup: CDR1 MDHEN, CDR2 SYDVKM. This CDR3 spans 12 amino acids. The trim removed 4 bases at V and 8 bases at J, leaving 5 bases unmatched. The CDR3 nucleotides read TGTGCCAGCAGTTCCCAGGGGGTTAAGCAGTACTTC. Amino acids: CASSSQGVKQYF. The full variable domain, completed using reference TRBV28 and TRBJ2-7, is DVKVTQSSRYLVKRTGEKVFLECVQDMDHENMFWYRQDPGLGLRLIYFSYDVKMKEKGDIPEGYSVSREKKERFSLILESASTNQTSMYLCASSSQGVKQYFGPGTRLTVT.

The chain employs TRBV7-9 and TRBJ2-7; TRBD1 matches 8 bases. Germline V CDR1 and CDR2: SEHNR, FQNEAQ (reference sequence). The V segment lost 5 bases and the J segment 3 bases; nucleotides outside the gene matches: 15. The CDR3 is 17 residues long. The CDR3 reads CASSPRPGTGPIYEQYF. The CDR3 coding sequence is TGTGCCAGCAGCCCCCGTCCCGGGACAGGCCCGATCTACGAGCAGTACTTC.

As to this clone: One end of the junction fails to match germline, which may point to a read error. This CDR3 reads CAGRASNYGYTF. CDR3 coding DNA: TGTGCCGGCAGAGCCTCTAACTATGGCTACACCTTC. The rearrangement links TRBV2 to TRBJ1-2; D unresolved. Germline V gene data show CDR1 as SNHLY and CDR2 as FYNNEI. The CDR3 sequence is 12 residues long.